This record looks at one TCR beta chain sequence and its context. Its antigen is still unknown. Base quality data are lacking; no much larger clone is found one base away. CDR3 length: 19 amino acids, cysteine to phenylalanine. CDR3 DNA only is kept here, 57 bases in frame from base 1. V trim: 3 bases; J trim: 7 bases; unmatched bases: 17. CDR1 and CDR2 are drawn from the germline V gene: SNHLY, FYNNEI. The data originate from a study of a mutant IDH1 vaccine in newly diagnosed glioma (dated by TCRdb to about 2021). Regarding the study in general: Eight vaccinations were administered to patients in weeks 1, 3, 5, 7, 11, 15, 19 and 23, corresponding to visits V03 through V10. Vaccination started 4-6 weeks after radiotherapy alone, or was given together with temozolomide cycles in the groups whose treatment included chemotherapy. Of the approximately 29 treated patients, approximately 62% were male and around 38% were female, and a mean age of about 37 years was recorded. Prior to enrollment, patients had been given standard therapy consisting of radiotherapy alone, temozolomide alone, or radiochemotherapy with temozolomide, with the combination given to most patients. Peripheral blood was drawn at six visits: V03 (baseline), V05, V07, V10, V12 and V13. Longitudinal TCRB deep sequencing was done for some 25 treated patients, wherever samples were available for exploratory analyses. Overall study outcomes, separate from this receptor: Changes in the top peripheral T cell clonotypes picked up by TCRB sequencing did not appear to be linked to pseudoprogression. Availability determined which PBMC samples were chosen for TCRB deep sequencing. Immune responses induced by the vaccine were seen in approximately 93% of patients across multiple MHC alleles. According to the authors, sample limitations meant that analyses of patient blood samples could not be reproduced.

Libraries were made using the immunoSEQ multiplex PCR assay. The hsTCRB Kit was used according to the manufacturer's protocol to amplify rearranged TCR beta chain sequences. TCRB libraries were sequenced on an Illumina MiSeq. Processing in the source paper ran as follows. The proprietary platform of the kit vendor was used for demultiplexing, trimming and gene mapping. Entries here come from immuneACCESS through TCRdb and include only in-frame sequences with V and J called. Some clones fail to appear in such tables; in the studies checked, an unresolved V gene covers under half of the shortfall, and the cause of the remainder is unknown. Clone size and the V and J calls come from that table; the DNA yielded D and trimming. The sample table shows about 51,000 clones, and over 75% are seen once. Together, the top ten hold about 2% of the sample. The time point label corresponds to: week 5, during vaccination. Each vaccine dose was 300 ug of a 20-mer mutant IDH1 peptide in Montanide, given subcutaneously with topical imiquimod. The donors had newly diagnosed IDH1-mutant astrocytomas of WHO grade 3 or 4 that showed loss of nuclear ATRX. The samples were drawn from NOA16, a multicentre, single-arm, open-label phase I trial in Germany that tested a mutant IDH1 peptide vaccine in humans for the first time. The DNeasy Blood and Tissue Kit was used to extract genomic DNA from EDTA blood for TCRB sequencing.

Sequenced here: PBMCs, sampled from a glioma patient whose treatment included an IDH1 peptide vaccine. The source of this sequence is a woman between 35 and 50 years old with glioma. The chain couples TRBV2 to TRBJ1-6; TRBD1 lines up with 8 middle nucleotides. The CDR3 region has the sequence CASSDEANRGISKNSPLHF. At the DNA level, the sequence is TGTGCCAGCAGTGACGAGGCGAACAGGGGGATATCTAAGAATTCACCCCTCCACTTT.